These T cell receptor beta chains were read from a single sample in a study of CXCR3-negative and CXCR3-positive naive CD8 T cells. Using the 5' RACE reads, TCRdb records one entry per CDR3 protein without DNA. Its listing shows some 50,000 distinct CDR3 sequences. Sequencing was carried out using naive CXCR3- CD8+ T cells from blood. These receptors originate from a human donor in good health. Some clones in this sample may be carry-over from other donors' samples. Both conserved end residues are part of each CDR3. Clone size is stated in some rows and not others, as once, few, many or a class when expanded.

j_call v_call clone_size cdr3_aa
TRBJ1-1 TRBV28 NA CASSFWMNTEAFF
TRBJ2-3 TRBV29-1 NA CSVEYRGQFTDTQYF
TRBJ2-3 TRBV28 NA CASSPESTGDTQYF
TRBJ1-1 TRBV7-8 NA CASSSNLGGAEAFF
TRBJ2-1 TRBV5-1 NA CASSPPGRGSNEQFF
TRBJ2-7 TRBV20-1 NA CSARGVWATYEQYF
TRBJ2-7 TRBV5-6 NA CASSPGQGALYEQYF
TRBJ2-1 TRBV15 NA CATSRAGNAYNEQFF
TRBJ2-2 TRBV7-9 NA CASSGPDGARPHTGELFF
TRBJ1-5 TRBV28 NA CASSFLRQGQPQHF
TRBJ2-2 TRBV29-1 NA CSVGAGGAGELFF
TRBJ2-3 TRBV5-1 NA CASSLESGSSTDTQYF
TRBJ2-7 TRBV15 NA CATGGDRPDEQYF
TRBJ2-3 TRBV7-9 NA CASSQVTITSGAFTDTQYF
TRBJ2-5 TRBV4-2 NA CASSRSLEGGQETQYF
TRBJ2-2 TRBV11-2 NA CASSQVRTANTGELFF
TRBJ2-3 TRBV10-3 medium-sized CAISESATGHADTQYF
TRBJ2-7 TRBV9 NA CASSPETSFYEQYF
TRBJ2-5 TRBV28 NA CASSFSTAGGETQYF
TRBJ2-3 TRBV11-2 NA CASSPTSGRGFDTQYF
TRBJ2-3 TRBV28 NA CASSRDRGTDTQYF
TRBJ2-7 TRBV15 NA CATSRVSPLHSYEQYF
TRBJ2-3 TRBV5-1 NA CASSLGATAADTQYF
TRBJ2-7 TRBV20-1 NA CSARGLAGLYEQYF
TRBJ2-2 TRBV6-6 NA CASSYSGGGELFF
TRBJ1-1 TRBV29-1 NA CSVSGQVFHGLEAFF
TRBJ2-2 TRBV20-1 NA CSASPENTGELFF
TRBJ2-1 TRBV6-1 NA CASGDRGSYNEQFF
TRBJ1-1 TRBV29-1 NA CSVEGVGTNTEAFF
TRBJ2-7 TRBV29-1 medium-sized CSVVTEDSYEQYF
TRBJ1-5 TRBV30 NA CAWGPDSNQPQHF
TRBJ2-1 TRBV5-1 NA CASSLGADSYNEQFF
TRBJ2-1 TRBV6-4 NA CASSDSAGSYNEQFF
TRBJ2-5 TRBV13 medium-sized CASSLNRDQETQYF
TRBJ2-3 TRBV29-1 NA CSVEASGRRTDTQYF
TRBJ2-2 TRBV5-6 NA CASSIGPNTGELFF
TRBJ2-7 TRBV21-1 NA CASSKVRGLIVYEQYF
TRBJ2-3 TRBV6-4 NA CASSEQGGSTDTQYF
TRBJ1-1 TRBV7-3 NA CASRTPGSTEAFF
TRBJ1-4 TRBV28 NA CASSPGTGFDLNEKLFF
TRBJ2-5 TRBV24-1 NA CATSDLQTGRHEETQYF
TRBJ2-1 TRBV6-2/TRBV6-3 NA CASSPTGDGYNEQFF
TRBJ2-7 TRBV6-2/TRBV6-3 NA CASSYTGKYEQYF
TRBJ1-2 TRBV29-1 NA CSVEYWDGQGVPGYTF
TRBJ2-1 TRBV7-3 NA CASSLRASNEQFF
TRBJ1-2 TRBV12-3/TRBV12-4 NA CASSIGQGGYTF
TRBJ2-7 TRBV28 NA CASSPEIRETYEQYF
TRBJ1-1 TRBV30 NA CAWSVGLNTEAFF
TRBJ2-5 TRBV12-3/TRBV12-4 NA CASSPGPETQYF
TRBJ2-3 TRBV4-3 NA CASSQQTESGNTQYF
TRBJ2-7 TRBV28 medium-sized CASSSIIRTGSDF
TRBJ2-7 TRBV7-2 NA CASSLDRFAYEQYF
TRBJ2-1 TRBV14 NA CASSGGLANPYNEQFF
TRBJ2-3 TRBV28 NA CASSSPIQGLGTDTQYF